This passage covers 10 T cell receptor beta chains from one sample sequenced in a study of CD8 T cells in ankylosing spondylitis. TCRdb re-called the 5' RACE reads with MiXCR, one entry per CDR3 protein. The profile shows approximately 250,000 distinct CDR3 sequences, under 12% of them singletons. The specimen sequenced was blood, either unsorted or a sorted T cell fraction (not recorded which). Receptor source: a male donor with ankylosing spondylitis or in good health (not recorded which).

This clonotype appeared many times. The V and J genes are TRBV30 and TRBJ2-5; no reliable D call. Germline assignment: CDR1 GTSNPN and CDR2 SVGIG (reference sequence). The CDR3 is 13 amino acids. V was shortened by 5 bases and J by 7 bases, with 17 bases between the two germline ends. The DNA of the CDR3 is TGTGCCTGGCGCTCTGTTGAAGGCCCGACCCAGTACTTC. It yields the protein CAWRSVEGPTQYF.

At least ten counts were recorded for this clonotype. The genes are TRBV5-1 and TRBJ2-7; 7 positions agree with TRBD1. The CDR3 runs 14 residues. In germline, CDR1 is SGHRS, CDR2 YFSETQ. With 0 bases clipped from V and 2 bases from J, the junction kept 2 bases outside the gene matches. Here the CDR3 reads CASSLDRGPYEQYF. In nucleotides, the CDR3 is TGCGCCAGCAGCTTGGACAGGGGCCCCTACGAGCAGTACTTC.

This clonotype was detected ten times or more. The chain links TRBV20-1 to TRBJ2-3, with D perhaps TRBD2 (6 bases). CDR3 length: 14 residues. Trimming took 3 bases from V and 2 from J, leaving 12 bases between them. The germline V gene encodes CDR1 DFQATT and CDR2 SNEGSKA (reference sequence). CDR3 DNA: TGCAGTGCTAGCCCCCCGGGAGCCACAGATACGCAGTATTTT. It yields the protein CSASPPGATDTQYF.

The sample holds many counts of this clonotype. The rearrangement joins TRBV3-1 to TRBJ2-1, with TRBD1 matching over 9 bases. The CDR3 sequence is 18 residues long. CDR1 is LGHDT and CDR2 is YNNKEL in the germline V gene (reference sequence). Unmatched junction bases numbered 7, after V lost 0 bases and J lost 1 base. CDR3 nucleotide sequence: TGTGCCAGCAGCCAAGAGAGGGGACAGGGTGATTCCTACAATGAGCAGTTCTTC. As protein: CASSQERGQGDSYNEQFF.

The sample holds many counts of this clonotype. The CDR3 sequence: CASLPWGTGGSDEQFF. DNA for the CDR3: TGTGCCAGTCTCCCCTGGGGGACAGGGGGTTCCGATGAGCAGTTCTTC. This rearrangement joins TRBV6-1 to TRBJ2-1; TRBD1 agrees at 11 bases. The J segment lost 8 bases and the V segment lost 9 bases, leaving 15 bases of the junction unmatched. This CDR3 contains 16 residues. Germline V lookup: CDR1 MNHNS, CDR2 SASEGT.

This clonotype was observed many times. The rearrangement uses TRBV5-1 and TRBJ2-2; TRBD1 aligns across 7 bases. The germline V gene has CDR1 SGHRS and CDR2 YFSETQ. The ends lost 6 bases at V and 1 base at J; junction bases unmatched: 3. The CDR3 length is 14 residues. CDR3 DNA: TGCGCCAGCAAGTGGACAGGGAACACCGGGGAGCTGTTTTTT. Encoded protein: CASKWTGNTGELFF.

This chain joins TRBV11-1 and TRBJ2-1, with 9 bases that match TRBD2. Germline V CDR1 and CDR2: SGHAT, FQDESV (reference sequence). This CDR3 region has 12 residues. With 8 bases clipped from V and 8 bases from J, the junction kept 4 bases outside the gene matches. CDR3 amino acids: CASGGGRDEQFF. CDR3 coding DNA: TGTGCCAGCGGGGGCGGGAGGGATGAGCAGTTCTTC.

This clonotype has ten or more counts. V is TRBV7-8 and J is TRBJ2-7; D perhaps matches TRBD2 (6 bases). The CDR3 spans 14 residues. Germline assignment: CDR1 SGHVS and CDR2 FQNEAQ. V was clipped by 2 bases and J by 1 base, with 9 bases between them. As DNA, the CDR3 is TGTGCCAGCAGCTTAAGCGGGCTTTCCTACGAGCAGTACTTC. This translates into CASSLSGLSYEQYF.

This clonotype turned up a few times. The chain links TRBV20-1 to TRBJ2-7, with 8 nucleotides matching TRBD1. CDR1 and CDR2 (germline): DFQATT, SNEGSKA (reference sequence). CDR3 size: 16 residues. Unmatched junction bases numbered 10, after V lost 1 base and J lost 2 bases. CDR3: CSARGDRTSRAYEQYF. The CDR3 coding sequence is TGCAGTGCTAGAGGGGACAGGACATCAAGGGCCTACGAGCAGTACTTC.

In its sample, this clonotype was seen many times. The V and J genes are TRBV20-1 and TRBJ2-7; possible D gene TRBD1, 5 bases. The CDR3 runs 11 residues. V shed 7 bases and J shed 3 bases, with 10 bases lying between them. In germline, CDR1 is DFQATT, CDR2 SNEGSKA (reference sequence). CDR3 nucleotides: TGCAGTGGGGGCCCCAGCTACGAGCAGTACTTC. This sequence encodes CSGGPSYEQYF.